This T cell receptor beta chain came from a study of human T cells and chemical hapten exposure. The wider study: TCR yields differed between samples (mainly from small differences in pooled library volume). Study-wide results and limits: Alopecia in the donors means their immune response may deviate from healthy people's. Expanded TCRs formed significantly more large CDR3 similarity clusters than controls.

With respect to this clonotype: What it binds is unknown.

A single record per CDR3 protein comes from TCRdb applying MiXCR to the RACE reads. The sample records roughly 92,000 distinct CDR3 sequences, more than 9.5% being singletons. Time point given: patch test 2, 6 weeks after DPC sensitization. Treatment denoted: therapeutic diphenylcyclopropenone sensitization with weekly scalp DPC. Each patch test followed a blood draw. The CDR3 has 14 amino acids. Germline CDR1 DFQATT, CDR2 SNEGSKA (reference sequence). Trimming removed 3 bases from V and 0 bases from J, with 9 bases in between. This chain uses TRBV20-1 with TRBJ1-5; D remains ambiguous. The origin of this receptor is a middle-aged woman with alopecia areata. Some clones in this sample may be carry-over from other donors' samples. Sequencing was performed on whole blood, taken in connection with sensitization to the hapten diphenylcyclopropenone (DPC). The CDR3, as DNA: TGCAGTGCTAGTCACGGGTCTAGCAATCAGCCCCAGCATTTT. This translates into CSASHGSSNQPQHF.